This paragraph reports one T cell receptor beta chain. These data originate in a study of CD8 T cells in Susac syndrome. Peripheral blood CD8+ and CD4+ T cells were profiled by TCR beta sequencing. Treatment-naive patients with stable or active relapsing-remitting disease served as multiple sclerosis controls. The RNA, about 0.5 to 1 ug, was put through reverse transcription using random hexamers. Across 54 Vbeta and 13 Jbeta, TCR beta CDR3 was amplified with immunoSEQ multiplex PCR. From the immunoSEQ multiplex PCR reads, TCRdb called clonotypes with MiXCR, one entry per CDR3 protein. The data hold approximately 160,000 distinct CDR3 sequences, with around 94% observed a single time. The CDR3 is 14 residues long. V lost 5 bases to trimming and J lost 2 bases; unmatched junction nucleotides: 3. The germline V gene encodes CDR1 LGHNA and CDR2 YSLEER.

Source material: CD4+ T cells from PBMCs. V usage is TRBV4-3 and J usage is TRBJ2-7, with 10 bases matching TRBD1. The origin of this receptor is a human donor with multiple sclerosis. The CDR3 reads CASSKTGGTYEQYF. The CDR3 nucleotides read TGCGCCAGCAGCAAGACAGGGGGCACCTACGAGCAGTACTTC.